This T cell receptor (beta chain) was retrieved from a study of blood T cell repertoires in COVID-19. The wider study: T cells, B-cell-depleted T cells, or PBMCs supplied cDNA or gDNA.

Some clones are missing from TCRdb's copy, which holds only in-frame ones; the method was immunoSEQ multiplex PCR. The profile shows about 130,000 clones, 85% to 90% of them singletons. This CDR3 is 14 amino acids long. The V gene's germline CDR1 is SGHRS and CDR2 YFSETQ. V was clipped by 0 bases and J by 8 bases; unmatched bases: 2. This clone has at least ten counts. Additional DNA sequences in this sample encode the identical CDR3. The sequencing sample was made of peripheral blood. The chain carries TRBV5-1 and TRBJ1-2, with TRBD1 matching 12 bases. This TCR was sampled from a human donor in a cohort sampled during active COVID-19. CDR3 loop: CASSLAGTGGGYTF. CDR3 bases: TGCGCCAGCAGCTTGGCCGGGACAGGGGGCGGCTACACCTTC.